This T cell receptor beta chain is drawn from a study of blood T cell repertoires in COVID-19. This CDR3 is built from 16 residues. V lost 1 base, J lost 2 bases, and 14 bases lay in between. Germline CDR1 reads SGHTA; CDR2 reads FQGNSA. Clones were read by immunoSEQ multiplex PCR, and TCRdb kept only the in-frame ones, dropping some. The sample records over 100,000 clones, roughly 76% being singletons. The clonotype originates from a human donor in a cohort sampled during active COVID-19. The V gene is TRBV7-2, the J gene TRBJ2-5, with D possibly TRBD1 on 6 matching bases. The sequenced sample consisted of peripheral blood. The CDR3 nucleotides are TGTGCCAGCAGCTTAGTCAGGGGATGGGGACAAGAGACCCAGTACTTC. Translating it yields CASSLVRGWGQETQYF.